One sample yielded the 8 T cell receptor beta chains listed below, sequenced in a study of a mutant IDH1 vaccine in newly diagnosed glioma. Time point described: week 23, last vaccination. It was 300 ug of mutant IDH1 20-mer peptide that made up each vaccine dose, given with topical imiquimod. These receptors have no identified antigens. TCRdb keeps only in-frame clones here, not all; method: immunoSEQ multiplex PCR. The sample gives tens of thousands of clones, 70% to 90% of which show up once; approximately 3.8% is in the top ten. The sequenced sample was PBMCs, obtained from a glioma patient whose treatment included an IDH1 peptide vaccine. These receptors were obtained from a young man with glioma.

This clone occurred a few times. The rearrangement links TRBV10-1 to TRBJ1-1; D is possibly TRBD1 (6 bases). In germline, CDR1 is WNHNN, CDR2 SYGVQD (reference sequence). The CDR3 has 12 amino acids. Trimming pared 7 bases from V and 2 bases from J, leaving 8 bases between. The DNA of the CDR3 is TGCGCCAGCAAGGGGGGAAACACTGAAGCTTTCTTT. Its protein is CASKGGNTEAFF.

CDR3 protein: CASVRRGGNTEAFF. CDR3 DNA: TGCGCCAGCGTTCGCAGGGGCGGGAACACTGAAGCTTTCTTT. The chain joins TRBV4-1 to TRBJ1-1; TRBD1 might be the D (6 bases). In germline, CDR1 is MGHRA, CDR2 YSYEKL. V was clipped by 8 bases and J by 1 base, with 14 bases between them. The CDR3 spans 14 residues.

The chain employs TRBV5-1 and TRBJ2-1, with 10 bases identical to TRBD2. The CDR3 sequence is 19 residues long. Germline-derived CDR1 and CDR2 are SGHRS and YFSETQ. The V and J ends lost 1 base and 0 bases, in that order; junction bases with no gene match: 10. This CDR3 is CASSLHGSGGPYSYNEQFF. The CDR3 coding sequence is TGCGCCAGCAGCTTGCACGGTAGCGGGGGGCCGTACTCCTACAATGAGCAGTTCTTC.

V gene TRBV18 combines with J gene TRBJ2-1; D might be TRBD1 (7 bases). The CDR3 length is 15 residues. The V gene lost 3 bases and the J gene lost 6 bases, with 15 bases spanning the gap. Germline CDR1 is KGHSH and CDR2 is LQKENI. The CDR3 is CASSPQEGAANEQFF. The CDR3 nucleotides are TGTGCCAGCTCACCTCAGGAGGGGGCGGCCAATGAGCAGTTCTTC. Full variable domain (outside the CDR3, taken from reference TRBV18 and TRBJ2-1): NAGVMQNPRHLVRRRGQEARLRCSPMKGHSHVYWYRQLPEEGLKFMVYLQKENIIDESGMPKERFSAEFPKEGPSILRIQQVVRGDSAAYFCASSPQEGAANEQFFGPGTRLTVL.

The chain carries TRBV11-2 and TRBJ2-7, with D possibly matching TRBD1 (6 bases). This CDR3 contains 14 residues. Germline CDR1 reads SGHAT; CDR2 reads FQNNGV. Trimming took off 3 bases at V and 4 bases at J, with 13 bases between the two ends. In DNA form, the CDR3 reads TGTGCCAGCAGCTTCAACAGGGTAACGTACGAGCAGTACTTC. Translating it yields CASSFNRVTYEQYF. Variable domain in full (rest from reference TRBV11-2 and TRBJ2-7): EAGVAQSPRYKIIEKRQSVAFWCNPISGHATLYWYQQILGQGPKLLIQFQNNGVVDDSQLPKDRFSAERLKGVDSTLKIQPAKLEDSAVYLCASSFNRVTYEQYFGPGTRLTVT.

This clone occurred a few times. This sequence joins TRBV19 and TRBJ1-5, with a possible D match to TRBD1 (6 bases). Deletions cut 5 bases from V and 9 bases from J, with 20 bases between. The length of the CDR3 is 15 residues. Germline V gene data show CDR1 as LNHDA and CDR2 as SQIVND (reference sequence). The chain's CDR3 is CASSLKDSPRGPQHF. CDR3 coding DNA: TGTGCCAGTAGTCTCAAGGACAGTCCGAGGGGGCCCCAGCATTTT.

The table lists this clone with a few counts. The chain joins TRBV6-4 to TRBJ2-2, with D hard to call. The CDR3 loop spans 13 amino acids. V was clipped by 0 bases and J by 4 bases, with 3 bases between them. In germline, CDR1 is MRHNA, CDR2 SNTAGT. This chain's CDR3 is CASSDSGTGELFF. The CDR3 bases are TGTGCCAGCAGTGACTCGGGCACCGGGGAGCTGTTTTTT.

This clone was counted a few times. The CDR3 loop is CASKPRELDEQYF. The CDR3 DNA sequence: TGTGCCAGCAAACCGAGGGAGCTCGACGAGCAGTACTTC. The gene calls are TRBV7-2 and TRBJ2-7; the D gene is possibly TRBD2 (5 bases). Trimming shortened V by 7 bases and J by 5 bases, and 15 bases separated the two germline ends. The CDR3 is 13 amino acids. Germline V lookup: CDR1 SGHTA, CDR2 FQGNSA.